This is a list of T cell receptor beta chains from one sample in a study of CD8 T cells in ankylosing spondylitis. MiXCR was run by TCRdb on the 5' RACE reads, yielding one entry per CDR3 protein. The sample comprises around 25,000 distinct CDR3 sequences, roughly 17% of which are singletons, and 25% to 30% rests with the top ten. Sequenced material: blood. These receptors were obtained from a male donor with ankylosing spondylitis or in good health (not recorded which). CDR3s include the opening cysteine and the closing phenylalanine or tryptophan. A D gene is named only where the DNA matches it firmly. The size of a clone is reported for some rows only, either as once, few or many, or as a class for expanded clones.

j_call: TRBJ1-1
clone_size: NA
v_call: TRBV20-1
d_call: NA
cdr3_aa: CSARGRSLEAFF
cdr3_nt: TGCAGTGCTAGGGGAAGAAGCCTTGAAGCTTTCTTT

j_call: TRBJ2-3
clone_size: many
v_call: TRBV20-1
d_call: TRBD2
cdr3_aa: CSARDRRLAGTDTQYF
cdr3_nt: TGCAGTGCTAGAGATCGACGACTAGCGGGCACAGATACGCAGTATTTT

j_call: TRBJ2-1
clone_size: many
v_call: TRBV5-4
d_call: TRBD2
cdr3_aa: CASTPGLSPNEQFF
cdr3_nt: TGTGCCAGCACCCCGGGACTATCGCCGAATGAGCAGTTCTTC

j_call: TRBJ2-3
clone_size: once
v_call: TRBV20-1
d_call: NA
cdr3_aa: CSAVGSTPRDTQYF
cdr3_nt: TGCAGTGCCGTCGGGAGCACACCGAGAGATACGCAGTATTTT

j_call: TRBJ1-1
clone_size: many
v_call: TRBV7-2
d_call: TRBD1
cdr3_aa: CASTLDRVAEAFF
cdr3_nt: TGTGCCAGCACCTTGGACAGGGTCGCTGAAGCTTTCTTT

j_call: TRBJ2-7
clone_size: NA
v_call: TRBV20-1
d_call: NA
cdr3_aa: CSARANYEQYF
cdr3_nt: TGCAGTGCTAGGGCTAACTACGAGCAGTACTTC

j_call: TRBJ1-1
clone_size: few
v_call: TRBV7-9
d_call: NA
cdr3_aa: CASSQSPAAATEAFF
cdr3_nt: TGTGCCAGCAGCCAATCACCGGCTGCAGCCACTGAAGCTTTCTTT

j_call: TRBJ1-2
clone_size: few
v_call: TRBV12-3/TRBV12-4
d_call: NA
cdr3_aa: CASSFNSNYGYTF
cdr3_nt: TGTGCCAGCAGTTTCAACAGCAACTATGGCTACACCTTC

j_call: TRBJ1-1
clone_size: many
v_call: TRBV7-2
d_call: TRBD1
cdr3_aa: CASSPRTGEGTEAFF
cdr3_nt: TGTGCCAGCAGCCCTCGGACAGGGGAGGGCACTGAAGCTTTCTTT

j_call: TRBJ2-1
clone_size: NA
v_call: TRBV4-3
d_call: TRBD1
cdr3_aa: CASSPTGTGTWNEQFF
cdr3_nt: TGCGCCAGCAGCCCTACCGGGACAGGGACCTGGAATGAGCAGTTCTTC

j_call: TRBJ1-6
clone_size: many
v_call: TRBV7-2
d_call: TRBD1
cdr3_aa: CASSLTGDSPLHF
cdr3_nt: TGTGCCAGCAGCTTAACAGGGGATTCACCCCTCCACTTT

j_call: TRBJ2-2
clone_size: few
v_call: TRBV4-3
d_call: TRBD2
cdr3_aa: CASSQAPWTSGWTGELFF
cdr3_nt: TGCGCCAGCAGCCAAGCACCCTGGACTAGCGGTTGGACCGGGGAGCTGTTTTTT

j_call: TRBJ2-1
clone_size: NA
v_call: TRBV10-3
d_call: TRBD1
cdr3_aa: CAISGTGDNEQFF
cdr3_nt: TGTGCCATCAGTGGTACAGGGGACAATGAGCAGTTCTTC

j_call: TRBJ2-2
clone_size: once
v_call: TRBV7-8
d_call: TRBD2
cdr3_aa: CASSTSGANTGELFF
cdr3_nt: TGTGCCAGCAGCACTAGCGGGGCGAACACCGGGGAGCTGTTTTTT

j_call: TRBJ1-1
clone_size: many
v_call: TRBV7-9
d_call: TRBD1
cdr3_aa: CASRRDRDTEAFF
cdr3_nt: TGTGCCAGCAGAAGGGACAGGGACACTGAAGCTTTCTTT

j_call: TRBJ1-4
clone_size: NA
v_call: TRBV7-9
d_call: NA
cdr3_aa: CASSLSAANEKLFF
cdr3_nt: TGTGCCAGCAGCTTAAGCGCAGCTAATGAAAAACTGTTTTTT

j_call: TRBJ2-3
clone_size: few
v_call: TRBV11-2
d_call: TRBD2
cdr3_aa: CASSLGASGRTDTQYF
cdr3_nt: TGTGCCAGCAGCTTAGGCGCTAGCGGCCGCACAGATACGCAGTATTTT

j_call: TRBJ2-5
clone_size: few
v_call: TRBV20-1
d_call: TRBD2
cdr3_aa: CSASLGGRHETQYF
cdr3_nt: TGCAGTGCTAGTCTGGGCGGGAGGCACGAGACCCAGTACTTC

j_call: TRBJ1-4
clone_size: few
v_call: TRBV25-1
d_call: TRBD1
cdr3_aa: CASSAPRGLANEKLFF
cdr3_nt: TGTGCCAGCAGTGCACCCAGGGGGCTAGCTAATGAAAAACTGTTTTTT

j_call: TRBJ2-1
clone_size: NA
v_call: TRBV29-1
d_call: TRBD2
cdr3_aa: CSVEGILAGVNNEQFF
cdr3_nt: TGCAGCGTTGAAGGAATTTTAGCGGGAGTGAACAATGAGCAGTTCTTC

j_call: TRBJ1-2
clone_size: many
v_call: TRBV20-1
d_call: NA
cdr3_aa: CTYSTGMGGYTF
cdr3_nt: TGCACTTATAGCACAGGCATGGGTGGCTACACCTTC

j_call: TRBJ2-1
clone_size: NA
v_call: TRBV29-1
d_call: NA
cdr3_aa: CSVEEPRGSEQFF
cdr3_nt: TGCAGCGTTGAAGAACCCAGGGGCAGTGAGCAGTTCTTC

j_call: TRBJ2-3
clone_size: many
v_call: TRBV7-3
d_call: NA
cdr3_aa: CASSSGRSSTDTQYF
cdr3_nt: TGTGCCAGCAGCTCTGGGCGGTCTAGCACAGATACGCAGTATTTT

j_call: TRBJ2-2
clone_size: NA
v_call: TRBV4-3
d_call: TRBD2
cdr3_aa: CASSQGIAGNTGELFF
cdr3_nt: TGCGCCAGCAGCCAAGGAATAGCGGGGAACACCGGGGAGCTGTTTTTT

j_call: TRBJ2-2
clone_size: NA
v_call: TRBV29-1
d_call: TRBD1
cdr3_aa: CSVPDRLSNTGELFF
cdr3_nt: TGCAGCGTTCCGGACAGGTTATCGAACACCGGGGAGCTGTTTTTT

j_call: TRBJ2-5
clone_size: few
v_call: TRBV7-2
d_call: NA
cdr3_aa: CASSFPGYKETQYF
cdr3_nt: TGTGCCAGCAGCTTCCCCGGGTACAAAGAGACCCAGTACTTC

j_call: TRBJ1-2
clone_size: few
v_call: TRBV20-1
d_call: NA
cdr3_aa: CSAKARDYGYTF
cdr3_nt: TGCAGTGCCAAGGCCAGGGACTATGGCTACACCTTC

j_call: TRBJ1-2
clone_size: few
v_call: TRBV6-6
d_call: NA
cdr3_aa: CASRPHRVDGYTF
cdr3_nt: TGTGCCAGCAGACCCCACAGGGTGGACGGCTACACCTTC

j_call: TRBJ2-3
clone_size: many
v_call: TRBV5-5
d_call: NA
cdr3_aa: CASSRTTQDTQYF
cdr3_nt: TGTGCCAGCAGTCGGACCACCCAAGATACGCAGTATTTT